A selection of T cell receptor beta chains follows, all from one sample in a study of blood T cell repertoires in COVID-19. The data were produced by immunoSEQ multiplex PCR, yet TCRdb's version contains in-frame clones alone and is incomplete. This repertoire shows 300,000 to 400,000 clones, around nine tenths found once; its top ten account for roughly 3.3%. The sequenced sample was peripheral blood. These receptors all stem from a woman aged 18-29 years who had recovered from COVID-19. Each CDR3 is given with its conserved first and last residue. The order of the fields is V gene, D gene, J gene, clone size, CDR3 DNA, CDR3 protein. D genes are given only for firm matches. Not every row has a clone size; where given, it reads once, few, many or a size class.

v_call: TRBV9
d_call: TRBD1
j_call: TRBJ1-6
clone_size: .
cdr3_nt: TGTGCCAGCAGCGAGGGGGCGGAGGGGTACAATTCACCCCTCCACTTT
cdr3_aa: CASSEGAEGYNSPLHF

v_call: TRBV24-1
d_call: .
j_call: TRBJ1-2
clone_size: .
cdr3_nt: TGTGCCACCAGTGATGCGCACTATGGCTACACCTTC
cdr3_aa: CATSDAHYGYTF

v_call: TRBV6-5
d_call: .
j_call: TRBJ2-5
clone_size: .
cdr3_nt: TGTGCCAGCAGTTACACGGGACTGGGGGGTCAAGAGACCCAGTACTTC
cdr3_aa: CASSYTGLGGQETQYF

v_call: TRBV29-1
d_call: .
j_call: TRBJ1-4
clone_size: .
cdr3_nt: TGCAGCGTTGCGACAGGACCTAATGAAAAACTGTTTTTT
cdr3_aa: CSVATGPNEKLFF

v_call: TRBV5-4
d_call: .
j_call: TRBJ1-6
clone_size: .
cdr3_nt: TGTGCCAGCAGCTCGCGGGGGCCCCAATCGGGTTCACCCCTCCACTTT
cdr3_aa: CASSSRGPQSGSPLHF

v_call: TRBV19
d_call: .
j_call: TRBJ2-1
clone_size: once
cdr3_nt: TGTGCCAGTACGTGGGGCAGGGGTGACAATGAGCAGTTCTTC
cdr3_aa: CASTWGRGDNEQFF

v_call: TRBV20-1
d_call: TRBD1
j_call: TRBJ1-4
clone_size: .
cdr3_nt: TGCAGTGCAAGTGCCGGGACAGGCCCTGAAAAACTGTTTTTT
cdr3_aa: CSASAGTGPEKLFF

v_call: TRBV2
d_call: .
j_call: TRBJ2-5
clone_size: .
cdr3_nt: TGTGCCAGCAGCAAGACAGAGTCGGAGCAAGAGACCCAGTACTTC
cdr3_aa: CASSKTESEQETQYF

v_call: TRBV4-1
d_call: TRBD1
j_call: TRBJ2-2
clone_size: .
cdr3_nt: TGCGCCAGCAGCCAAGAGAGGACAGGGGACACCGGGGAGCTGTTTTTT
cdr3_aa: CASSQERTGDTGELFF

v_call: TRBV11-3
d_call: TRBD1
j_call: TRBJ1-3
clone_size: .
cdr3_nt: TGTGCCAGCAGCTTGGAGGGGGCGGCTGGAAACACCATATATTTT
cdr3_aa: CASSLEGAAGNTIYF

v_call: TRBV6-5
d_call: .
j_call: TRBJ2-3
clone_size: .
cdr3_nt: TGTGCCAGCAGTTACGGCCAGGCCACAGATACGCAGTATTTT
cdr3_aa: CASSYGQATDTQYF

v_call: TRBV27
d_call: TRBD2
j_call: TRBJ2-3
clone_size: .
cdr3_nt: TGTGCCAGCAGTCCTGTGGGACTAGCTCCCACAGATACGCAGTATTTT
cdr3_aa: CASSPVGLAPTDTQYF